These T cell receptor beta chains were read from a single sample in a study of cytomegalovirus exposure and HLA in healthy donors. Libraries were prepared by immunoSEQ multiplex PCR; TCRdb keeps only in-frame clonotypes and omits some of them. Of about 140,000 clones in the sample, about 74% were seen once. Sequencing used PBMCs. The origin of the receptors is a woman between 50 and 59 years old in good health and CMV-seronegative. Both conserved end residues are part of each CDR3. D genes are given only for firm matches. Some rows have no size entry. The others give once, few or many, or a class for an expanded clone.

CDR3 length	D gene	J gene	V gene	clone size	CDR3 DNA	CDR3 protein
15	-	TRBJ2-3	TRBV4-2	-	TGTGCCAGCAGCCAAGAGCGGGGACCGCCAGATACGCAGTATTTT	CASSQERGPPDTQYF
14	-	TRBJ1-1	TRBV18	-	TGTGCCAGCTCACCGGGGGGTAGGGACACTGAAGCTTTCTTT	CASSPGGRDTEAFF
14	TRBD2	TRBJ2-5	TRBV7-7	few	TGTGCTAGCAGCTTAGGGACTAGCTCAGGGACCCAGTACTTC	CASSLGTSSGTQYF
14	-	TRBJ1-1	TRBV4-1	few	TGCGCCAGCAGCCAAGATGAAGCACCCACTGAAGCTTTCTTT	CASSQDEAPTEAFF
15	TRBD2	TRBJ2-1	TRBV10-2	-	TGCGCCAGCAGTGAGTCGCGACTAGCGGGGGCTGAGCAGTTCTTC	CASSESRLAGAEQFF
15	-	TRBJ1-1	TRBV25-1	-	TGTGCCAGCAGTGGGCCCCGAGACACCAACACTGAAGCTTTCTTT	CASSGPRDTNTEAFF
19	-	TRBJ1-3	TRBV11-2	-	TGTGCCAGCAGCTTAGGGACACGGCTATTTATCGGCTCTGGAAACACCATATATTTT	CASSLGTRLFIGSGNTIYF
16	-	TRBJ2-7	TRBV27	-	TGTGCCAGCAGACCCCTCCCCAGGGCAGGCCACTACGAGCAGTACTTC	CASRPLPRAGHYEQYF
14	-	TRBJ1-1	TRBV7-8	few	TGTGCCAGCAGCCAGACAGGCCAGAACACTGAAGCTTTCTTT	CASSQTGQNTEAFF
14	TRBD1	TRBJ2-7	TRBV19	-	TGTGCCAGTAGTACAGACAGGGTGTCCTACGAGCAGTACTTC	CASSTDRVSYEQYF
19	-	TRBJ2-5	TRBV28	once	TGTGCCAGCAGTGCCCTACCTAGGGCCGGGGTACGGGGAGGCGAGACCCAGTACTTC	CASSALPRAGVRGGETQYF
12	-	TRBJ2-7	TRBV10-3	-	TGTGCCGCCAAGACTTACTCCTACGAGCAGTACTTC	CAAKTYSYEQYF
15	-	TRBJ1-5	TRBV27	-	TGTGCCAGCAGTCCAAACTTCGCCCGGGATCAGCCCCAGCATTTT	CASSPNFARDQPQHF
15	-	TRBJ2-7	TRBV10-2	few	TGCGCCAGCAGTGATTTCCATTCGCGCTCCTACGAGCAGTACTTC	CASSDFHSRSYEQYF
14	-	TRBJ1-3	TRBV2	-	TGTGCCAGCAGTGAGGGGGCGGCTGGAAACACCATATATTTT	CASSEGAAGNTIYF
12	-	TRBJ1-3	TRBV10-3	few	TGTGCCATCAGTGCCGAAGAGAACACCATATATTTT	CAISAEENTIYF
15	-	TRBJ2-5	TRBV6-5	few	TGTGCCAGCACCCACGAGTGGGGAGCCCAAGAGACCCAGTACTTC	CASTHEWGAQETQYF
11	-	TRBJ1-2	TRBV30	-	TGTGCCTGGACCGGGGGGTATGGCTACACCTTC	CAWTGGYGYTF
15	-	TRBJ2-7	TRBV5-4	-	TGTGCCAGCAGCTTGGTGGGCAGGGGAACCTACGAGCAGTACTTC	CASSLVGRGTYEQYF
14	-	TRBJ1-6	TRBV7-2	once	TGTGCCAGCAGCCCCCAGGGTATCAATTCACCCCTCCACTTT	CASSPQGINSPLHF
17	-	TRBJ1-2	TRBV5-6	once	TGTGCCAGCAGCTACTGGCCCGGGGGGGCTGCGGACTATGGCTACACCTTC	CASSYWPGGAADYGYTF
15	TRBD2	TRBJ2-2	TRBV2	-	TGTGCCAGCAGTGTTACTAGCGGGGGGACCGGGGAGCTGTTTTTT	CASSVTSGGTGELFF
17	-	TRBJ2-6	TRBV5-4	-	TGTGCCAGCAGCTTGGAACCGGTTTTGTCTGGGGCCAACGTCCTGACTTTC	CASSLEPVLSGANVLTF
15	TRBD1	TRBJ2-7	TRBV5-1	-	TGCGCCAGCAGCGACACCGGGACAGGGGTCCACGAGCAGTACTTC	CASSDTGTGVHEQYF
12	-	TRBJ1-1	TRBV19	-	TGTGCCAGTAGTATGGGGGGTACTGAAGCTTTCTTT	CASSMGGTEAFF
13	-	TRBJ2-5	TRBV14	few	TGTGCCAGCAGCTGGGACTTAGTGGAGACCCAGTACTTC	CASSWDLVETQYF
13	-	TRBJ2-5	TRBV29-1	-	TGCAGCGTTGAAGCACGGGGTGAAGAGGCCCAGTACTTC	CSVEARGEEAQYF
12	-	TRBJ1-1	TRBV5-1	-	TGCGCCAGCAGCTTTGAGGGAGAACACGCTTTCTTT	CASSFEGEHAFF
18	-	TRBJ1-4	TRBV4-1	-	TGCGCCAGCAGCCAAGGGGGAGGGGCGGGTGCAGCTAATGAAAAACTGTTTTTT	CASSQGGGAGAANEKLFF
16	-	TRBJ2-5	TRBV7-8	once	TGTGCCAGCAGCTCCCTCCGTGGGACTTCCACAGAGACCCAGTACTTC	CASSSLRGTSTETQYF
13	-	TRBJ1-2	TRBV28	-	TGTGCCAGCAGAACCCCAGGGGCTTATGGCTACACCTTC	CASRTPGAYGYTF
16	TRBD2	TRBJ2-5	TRBV4-2	few	TGTGCCAGCAGCCGATCCAACACGGGGGGGCTTGAGACCCAGTACTTC	CASSRSNTGGLETQYF
14	-	TRBJ1-5	TRBV7-2	-	TGTGCCAGCAGCTTTTATGGGACACATCAGCCCCAGCATTTT	CASSFYGTHQPQHF
14	-	TRBJ2-5	TRBV7-9	-	TGTGCCAGCAGCCTCGACAGGTTCCAAGAGACCCAGTACTTC	CASSLDRFQETQYF
14	-	TRBJ2-7	TRBV7-2	-	TGTGCCAGCAGCCAAAGGGGGAGCTCCTACGAGCAGTACTTC	CASSQRGSSYEQYF
14	-	TRBJ2-1	TRBV29-1	-	TGCAGCGCCTCTAGGTCCTTCTCCTACAATGAGCAGTTCTTC	CSASRSFSYNEQFF
15	TRBD2	TRBJ2-3	TRBV6-1	-	TGTGCCAGCAGTGTACAAGCGGGGGGTCAAGATACGCAGTATTTT	CASSVQAGGQDTQYF
16	-	TRBJ1-5	TRBV28	-	TGTGCCAGCAGACCAACACGTTTCAATAGCAATCAGCCCCAGCATTTT	CASRPTRFNSNQPQHF
15	-	TRBJ2-7	TRBV6-1	-	TGTGCCAGCAGTGAAGGCCTCTATAGCTCCTACGAGCAGTACTTC	CASSEGLYSSYEQYF
12	-	TRBJ1-5	TRBV7-9	-	TGTGCCAGCAGCTTAGAGGCAGGGCCCCAGCATTTT	CASSLEAGPQHF
14	-	TRBJ2-3	TRBV27	-	TGTGCCAGCAGTTTAAGAGGAACCACAGATACGCAGTATTTT	CASSLRGTTDTQYF
14	-	TRBJ1-2	TRBV7-2	-	TGTGCCAGCAGCCGGGGGGTGGCAGGCTATGGCTACACCTTC	CASSRGVAGYGYTF
13	-	TRBJ1-2	TRBV5-6	-	TGTGCCAGCAGCTTGACTAGGAAGGCTGGCTACACCTTC	CASSLTRKAGYTF
15	-	TRBJ1-1	TRBV7-9	-	TGTGCCAGCAGCCAAGGATCACAGATGAACACTGAAGCTTTCTTT	CASSQGSQMNTEAFF
17	TRBD2	TRBJ2-6	TRBV7-8	-	TGTGCCAGCAGCTTAGCCCCGGGAGGAACTGGGGCCAACGTCCTGACTTTC	CASSLAPGGTGANVLTF
15	-	TRBJ1-4	TRBV5-1	few	TGCGCCAGCAGCCCAGGGTCGTCTTTACATGAAAAACTGTTTTTT	CASSPGSSLHEKLFF
15	TRBD2	TRBJ2-3	TRBV5-4	-	TGTGCCAGCAGTACCAGACTAGCGGGGAGAGATACGCAGTATTTT	CASSTRLAGRDTQYF
14	TRBD2	TRBJ2-7	TRBV7-2	-	TGTGCCAGCAGCTTAGGGACTAGCGCCTACGAGCAGTACTTC	CASSLGTSAYEQYF
17	TRBD1	TRBJ1-3	TRBV2	-	TGTGCCAGCAAGGAAACCACCGGGACAGGGGTTGGAAACACCATATATTTT	CASKETTGTGVGNTIYF
14	-	TRBJ1-2	TRBV28	-	TGTGCCAGCAACCTACAGGGATCTAACTATGGCTACACCTTC	CASNLQGSNYGYTF
17	-	TRBJ2-4	TRBV4-1	-	TGCGCCAGCAGCCAAGGGAGGGGTAGCGGACCCAAAAACATTCAGTACTTC	CASSQGRGSGPKNIQYF
13	-	TRBJ2-7	TRBV2	-	TGTGCCAGCGGTCTGGGGACACCCGGAGAGCAGTACTTC	CASGLGTPGEQYF